This is a list of T cell receptor beta chains from one sample in a study of blood T cells in healthy people across ages. TCRdb itself ran the 5' RACE reads through MiXCR, one entry per CDR3 protein. The sample has 950,000 to 1,200,000 distinct CDR3 sequences, 35% to 40% seen once. Input material: blood. All receptors come from a man between 18 and 35 years old in good health. Each CDR3 is given with its conserved first and last residue. The D gene is left open where the match is weak. The size entry is marked missing in some rows and otherwise reads once, few, many or a size class.

j_call: TRBJ2-2; clone_size: few; d_call: -; v_call: TRBV7-2; cdr3_nt: TGTGCCAGCAGCCACGACTACTCCGGGGAGCTGTTTTTT; cdr3_aa: CASSHDYSGELFF
j_call: TRBJ2-5; clone_size: few; d_call: -; v_call: TRBV10-3; cdr3_nt: TGTGCCATCAGGGACTACAGGGAGGAGACCCAGTACTTC; cdr3_aa: CAIRDYREETQYF
j_call: TRBJ1-2; clone_size: few; d_call: -; v_call: TRBV5-1; cdr3_nt: TGCGCCAGCAGCTCGTTCGGGGGGCTCTATGGCTACACCTTC; cdr3_aa: CASSSFGGLYGYTF
j_call: TRBJ2-2; clone_size: -; d_call: TRBD1; v_call: TRBV6-5; cdr3_nt: TGTGCCAGCAGGCTGGACAGGGGTTCCGGGGAGCTGTTTTTT; cdr3_aa: CASRLDRGSGELFF
j_call: TRBJ2-2; clone_size: -; d_call: TRBD2; v_call: TRBV7-2; cdr3_nt: TGTGCCAGCAGCTTAGTGGGGGGGTCGAACACCGGGGAGCTGTTTTTT; cdr3_aa: CASSLVGGSNTGELFF
j_call: TRBJ1-2; clone_size: -; d_call: -; v_call: TRBV14; cdr3_nt: TGTGCCAGCAGCCATGCAGCGGAGAACTATGGCTACACCTTC; cdr3_aa: CASSHAAENYGYTF
j_call: TRBJ2-3; clone_size: -; d_call: TRBD2; v_call: TRBV12-3/TRBV12-4; cdr3_nt: TGTGCCAGCAGTTTAGCCCCGTTCACCGGGCTAGCGGAATACACAGATACGCAGTATTTT; cdr3_aa: CASSLAPFTGLAEYTDTQYF
j_call: TRBJ1-5; clone_size: -; d_call: TRBD1; v_call: TRBV20-1; cdr3_nt: TGCAGTGCTAGGGCACAGGGGGCGGACAATCAGCCCCAGCATTTT; cdr3_aa: CSARAQGADNQPQHF
j_call: TRBJ2-7; clone_size: few; d_call: -; v_call: TRBV29-1; cdr3_nt: TGCAGCGTTGAGGGATCTGCCTACGAGCAGTACTTC; cdr3_aa: CSVEGSAYEQYF
j_call: TRBJ1-4; clone_size: -; d_call: -; v_call: TRBV2; cdr3_nt: TGTGCCAGCAGTGGCCGGACAAGGAACGAAAAACTGTTTTTT; cdr3_aa: CASSGRTRNEKLFF
j_call: TRBJ1-1; clone_size: few; d_call: -; v_call: TRBV12-3/TRBV12-4; cdr3_nt: TGTGCCAGCAAGATGACAGGAGAAGCACCTGAAGCTTTCTTT; cdr3_aa: CASKMTGEAPEAFF
j_call: TRBJ2-3; clone_size: -; d_call: TRBD1; v_call: TRBV9; cdr3_nt: TGTGCCAGCAGCGTAGCTCCGGGGACAGCCGGCACAGATACGCAGTATTTT; cdr3_aa: CASSVAPGTAGTDTQYF
j_call: TRBJ1-6; clone_size: -; d_call: -; v_call: TRBV4-1; cdr3_nt: TGCGCCAGCAGCCCGACAGTTACTCATTCACCCCTCCACTTT; cdr3_aa: CASSPTVTHSPLHF
j_call: TRBJ1-2; clone_size: few; d_call: -; v_call: TRBV14; cdr3_nt: TGTGCCAGCAGCCAATATGCGGAATCGACAGGTTTCTATGGCTACACCTTC; cdr3_aa: CASSQYAESTGFYGYTF
j_call: TRBJ1-1; clone_size: once; d_call: -; v_call: TRBV9; cdr3_nt: TGTGCCAGCAGCGTAGCTCCGGAAAAAGGGGCGGTCGAGGGGCACACTGAAGCTTTCTTT; cdr3_aa: CASSVAPEKGAVEGHTEAFF
j_call: TRBJ1-2; clone_size: -; d_call: -; v_call: TRBV6-2/TRBV6-3; cdr3_nt: TGTGCCAGCAGCCCCGTCGGGGGAATCCGATATGGCTACACCTTC; cdr3_aa: CASSPVGGIRYGYTF
j_call: TRBJ1-1; clone_size: few; d_call: -; v_call: TRBV20-1; cdr3_nt: TGCAGTGCTCAAACAGGGAAGATGAACACTGAAGCTTTCTTT; cdr3_aa: CSAQTGKMNTEAFF
j_call: TRBJ2-7; clone_size: -; d_call: TRBD2; v_call: TRBV2; cdr3_nt: TGTGCCAGCAGTGAAAGGAGCGGGGGGGCCAAAAATGAGCAGTACTTC; cdr3_aa: CASSERSGGAKNEQYF
j_call: TRBJ2-2; clone_size: -; d_call: TRBD2; v_call: TRBV20-1; cdr3_nt: TGCAGTGCTAGAGTTATTCGGGGGGGGAACACCGGGGAGCTGTTTTTT; cdr3_aa: CSARVIRGGNTGELFF
j_call: TRBJ2-2; clone_size: -; d_call: -; v_call: TRBV27; cdr3_nt: TGTGCCAGCAGTCTCACTTTGAGGACCGGGGAGCTGTTTTTT; cdr3_aa: CASSLTLRTGELFF
j_call: TRBJ2-7; clone_size: few; d_call: TRBD1; v_call: TRBV4-2; cdr3_nt: TGTGCCAGCAGCTTTTGGGGTGGGACAGGGCACGACGAGCAGTACTTC; cdr3_aa: CASSFWGGTGHDEQYF
j_call: TRBJ1-1; clone_size: many; d_call: -; v_call: TRBV10-3; cdr3_nt: TGTGCCATCAGTTCTGAAGCTTTCTTT; cdr3_aa: CAISSEAFF
j_call: TRBJ1-2; clone_size: -; d_call: TRBD1; v_call: TRBV27; cdr3_nt: TGTGCCAGCAGTGGCCCAGACAGGGCGAAAGGCTACACCTTC; cdr3_aa: CASSGPDRAKGYTF
j_call: TRBJ2-4; clone_size: few; d_call: -; v_call: TRBV20-1; cdr3_nt: TGCAGTGCTAGTTCCGGGGGCTATGGCATTCAGTACTTC; cdr3_aa: CSASSGGYGIQYF
j_call: TRBJ2-3; clone_size: few; d_call: -; v_call: TRBV29-1; cdr3_nt: TGCAGCGTCCCCGGGACCGTGGGGACAGATACGCAGTATTTT; cdr3_aa: CSVPGTVGTDTQYF
j_call: TRBJ2-3; clone_size: -; d_call: -; v_call: TRBV30; cdr3_nt: TGTGCCAGCAACCTGGTAGTGGATGCAGATACGCAGTATTTT; cdr3_aa: CASNLVVDADTQYF
j_call: TRBJ1-4; clone_size: -; d_call: -; v_call: TRBV7-9; cdr3_nt: TGTGCCAGCAGCTTAGACGGGGGATGGGAAAAACTGTTTTTT; cdr3_aa: CASSLDGGWEKLFF
j_call: TRBJ1-1; clone_size: -; d_call: TRBD1; v_call: TRBV6-1; cdr3_nt: TGTGCCAGCAGTGAACACAGGGGAGGCACTGAAGCTTTCTTT; cdr3_aa: CASSEHRGGTEAFF
j_call: TRBJ2-5; clone_size: -; d_call: TRBD2; v_call: TRBV12-3/TRBV12-4; cdr3_nt: TGTGCCAGCAGCATCGCAGGGAGCGGGGGGCGGAGTAGGCAAGAGACCCAGTACTTC; cdr3_aa: CASSIAGSGGRSRQETQYF
j_call: TRBJ2-3; clone_size: -; d_call: -; v_call: TRBV6-1; cdr3_nt: TGTGCCAGTCTCAGGGACCTTAACACAGATACGCAGTATTTT; cdr3_aa: CASLRDLNTDTQYF
j_call: TRBJ1-5; clone_size: -; d_call: -; v_call: TRBV7-2; cdr3_nt: TGTGCCAGCAGCTTAGAGAGACGGAGGGAGGTCGGCAATCAGCCCCAGCATTTT; cdr3_aa: CASSLERRREVGNQPQHF
j_call: TRBJ2-7; clone_size: -; d_call: TRBD1; v_call: TRBV9; cdr3_nt: TGTGCCAGCACCCCACCGGGACAGGACTACGAGCAGTACTTC; cdr3_aa: CASTPPGQDYEQYF
j_call: TRBJ2-7; clone_size: few; d_call: -; v_call: TRBV7-2; cdr3_nt: TGTGCCAGCAGCTTACAGGGTCGATCCTACGAGCAGTACTTC; cdr3_aa: CASSLQGRSYEQYF
j_call: TRBJ1-5; clone_size: few; d_call: -; v_call: TRBV11-1; cdr3_nt: TGTGCCAGCAGCCTGGACAGCAATAGCAATCAGCCCCAGCATTTT; cdr3_aa: CASSLDSNSNQPQHF
j_call: TRBJ1-2; clone_size: few; d_call: TRBD1; v_call: TRBV4-3; cdr3_nt: TGCGCCAGCAACATGGGACAGCGGGGCCCCTATGGCTACACCTTC; cdr3_aa: CASNMGQRGPYGYTF
j_call: TRBJ2-3; clone_size: few; d_call: -; v_call: TRBV29-1; cdr3_nt: TGCAGCGTTGATAGGGGACTTACAGATACGCAGTATTTT; cdr3_aa: CSVDRGLTDTQYF
j_call: TRBJ1-2; clone_size: -; d_call: -; v_call: TRBV18; cdr3_nt: TGTGCCAGCTCACCACCTCAACAGACCTATGGCTACACCTTC; cdr3_aa: CASSPPQQTYGYTF
j_call: TRBJ1-5; clone_size: -; d_call: -; v_call: TRBV6-6; cdr3_nt: TGTGCCACCTTAGGAGGGTATAGCAATCAGCCCCAGCATTTT; cdr3_aa: CATLGGYSNQPQHF
j_call: TRBJ2-1; clone_size: few; d_call: TRBD1; v_call: TRBV29-1; cdr3_nt: TGCAGCGTTGAATGGGACAGGAGTGAGCAGTTCTTC; cdr3_aa: CSVEWDRSEQFF
j_call: TRBJ2-6; clone_size: -; d_call: TRBD1; v_call: TRBV6-1; cdr3_nt: TGTGCCAGCAGTGAGGACAGGATGGCTGGGGCCAACGTCCTGACTTTC; cdr3_aa: CASSEDRMAGANVLTF
j_call: TRBJ2-1; clone_size: -; d_call: -; v_call: TRBV6-1; cdr3_nt: TGTGCCAGCAGCGACACTCGTACCGGGTCCAGCTCCTACAATGAGCAGTTCTTC; cdr3_aa: CASSDTRTGSSSYNEQFF
j_call: TRBJ2-6; clone_size: few; d_call: TRBD1; v_call: TRBV6-5; cdr3_nt: TGTGCCAGCAGTTTGAGGGACAGTCGCTTCTCTGGGGCCAACGTCCTGACTTTC; cdr3_aa: CASSLRDSRFSGANVLTF
j_call: TRBJ2-7; clone_size: -; d_call: TRBD2; v_call: TRBV20-1; cdr3_nt: TGCAGTGCTAGAGATCTCGGACTAGCCGCCATGAAGGAGTACTTC; cdr3_aa: CSARDLGLAAMKEYF
j_call: TRBJ2-4; clone_size: few; d_call: -; v_call: TRBV9; cdr3_nt: TGTGCCAGCAGCGTAGGAGACCTACTAGGGCACATTCAGTACTTC; cdr3_aa: CASSVGDLLGHIQYF
j_call: TRBJ1-2; clone_size: -; d_call: -; v_call: TRBV27; cdr3_nt: TGTGCCAGCAGTGTATCGAAGCAGGTTGGCTACACCTTC; cdr3_aa: CASSVSKQVGYTF
j_call: TRBJ2-5; clone_size: -; d_call: -; v_call: TRBV20-1; cdr3_nt: TGCAGTGCTAGAGTGGGGGTTGAGACCCAGTACTTC; cdr3_aa: CSARVGVETQYF
j_call: TRBJ1-3; clone_size: -; d_call: -; v_call: TRBV4-3; cdr3_nt: TGCGCCAGCAGCCCACGTTTGAGCTCTGGAAACACCATATATTTT; cdr3_aa: CASSPRLSSGNTIYF
j_call: TRBJ1-1; clone_size: -; d_call: -; v_call: TRBV6-2/TRBV6-3; cdr3_nt: TGTGCCAGCAGTTACTCGGCAGGGGCGAACACTGAAGCTTTCTTT; cdr3_aa: CASSYSAGANTEAFF
j_call: TRBJ1-2; clone_size: few; d_call: -; v_call: TRBV5-1; cdr3_nt: TGCGCCAGCAGCTTGGCTACAGGGAAACAAGGCTACACCTTC; cdr3_aa: CASSLATGKQGYTF
j_call: TRBJ1-2; clone_size: -; d_call: TRBD1; v_call: TRBV25-1; cdr3_nt: TGTGCCAGCATCCTAACAGGGGCTAGCTATGGCTACACCTTC; cdr3_aa: CASILTGASYGYTF